The present TCR beta chain was sequenced within a study of shared clonotypes between healthy human individuals. General study points: Genetic and exposure-history diversity was limited by the small donor number.

Remarks on this clone: Its antigen is as yet unknown.

CDR3 length: 13 amino acids. Looked up from germline, CDR1 is LNHDA and CDR2 is SQIVND (reference sequence). Deletions cut 5 bases from V and 5 bases from J, with 10 bases between. CD45RO-negative, CCR7-positively selected cells formed the naive CD8 fraction, excluding terminally differentiated effector memory CD45RA+ cells. The assay was immunoSEQ multiplex PCR, and TCRdb's table has in-frame clones only and misses some. The sample has roughly 1,800,000 clones; around 96% are singletons. The sample was naive CD8+ T cells sorted from blood. This sequence joins TRBV19 and TRBJ1-3; tentative D call: TRBD1 (5 bases). The sequence derives from a man aged 18 to 29 in good health. This CDR3 is CASSEGPRNTIYF. The CDR3 DNA reads as TGTGCCAGTAGTGAGGGACCACGAAACACCATATATTTT.